This entry describes one TCR beta chain. This record belongs to a study of blood T cell repertoires in COVID-19. The wider study: Spain, Italy and the United States supplied samples that represented acute and convalescent COVID-19.

Participants spanned ages about 18 to 95 years and resided in roughly 22 US areas. Assignments of participants to cohorts depended upon their own reported clinical history. Profiling relied on immunoSEQ multiplex PCR, and the TCRdb table lists in-frame clones only, not all of them. Here the sample spans about 120,000 clones, around 84% being singletons. The V gene end was trimmed by 1 base and the J gene end by 7 bases; junction bases not matched to a gene: 8. There are 16 residues in the CDR3. The germline V gene encodes CDR1 MNHEY and CDR2 SMNVEV (reference sequence). The sequencing input was PBMCs or T cells enriched from blood (not recorded which). The receptor's source is a woman in her twenties or thirties who had recovered from COVID-19. The gene calls are TRBV27 and TRBJ2-1, with 9 bases aligning to TRBD1. In nucleotides, the CDR3 is TGTGCCAGCAGTTTATACAGGACAGGGGCAACTAATGAGCAGTTCTTC. Translating gives CASSLYRTGATNEQFF.